The 5 T cell receptor beta chains below were found in one sample sequenced in a study of CD8 T cells in ankylosing spondylitis. TCRdb called the 5' RACE reads again in MiXCR, with one record for every CDR3 protein. The table includes around 230,000 distinct CDR3 sequences, approximately 8.4% detected once. The sample comprised blood, either unsorted or a sorted T cell fraction (not recorded which). These receptor sequences come from a female donor with ankylosing spondylitis or in good health (not recorded which).

This clonotype was seen ten or more times. The rearrangement links TRBV30 to TRBJ2-4; D ambiguous. Germline-derived CDR1 and CDR2 are GTSNPN and SVGIG (reference sequence). Trimming took 5 bases from V and 0 from J, leaving 20 bases between them. The CDR3 extends over 17 amino acids. The CDR3 DNA sequence: TGTGCCTGGCGCTCCTGGGGTGGCTTGCTAGCCAAAAACATTCAGTACTTC. Amino acid sequence: CAWRSWGGLLAKNIQYF.

This clonotype was found many times. The chain combines TRBV12-3 or TRBV12-4 with TRBJ2-1; TRBD1 agrees at 10 bases. This CDR3 region has 16 residues. J was trimmed by 4 bases and V by 6 bases; bases with no gene match: 9. For the CDR3, the DNA is TGTGCCAGCAGACCCCGGGACAGGGGCCTTTACAATGAGCAGTTCTTC. Translated: CASRPRDRGLYNEQFF.

This clonotype was counted many times. The CDR3 region is CATQKTGSNTETQYF. CDR3 nucleotide sequence: TGTGCCACCCAGAAAACGGGATCCAACACAGAGACCCAGTACTTC. This chain links TRBV6-2 or TRBV6-3 with TRBJ2-5; D may be TRBD2 (5 bases). V dropped 10 bases and J dropped 4 bases, with 22 bases sitting between them. This CDR3 has 15 residues. CDR1 and CDR2 from the germline V gene are MNHEY and SVGEGT.

Many counts were recorded for this clonotype. J is TRBJ2-1 and V is TRBV6-5; 7 bases align to TRBD2. Germline CDR1 and CDR2: MNHEY and SVGAGI. This CDR3 is built from 16 residues. The V and J ends lost 0 bases and 7 bases, in that order; junction bases with no gene match: 9. CDR3 loop: CASSYSLGGRANEQFF. The DNA for the CDR3 is TGTGCCAGCAGTTACTCTCTGGGAGGGAGGGCGAATGAGCAGTTCTTC.

The V call is TRBV6-2 or TRBV6-3, the J call TRBJ2-1; D might be TRBD2 (5 bases). Germline lookup yields CDR1 MNHEY and CDR2 SVGEGT. CDR3 length equals 15 residues. Deletions cut 8 bases from V and 0 bases from J, with 14 bases between. This CDR3 reads CASLFAGRSYNEQFF. Here the CDR3 DNA reads TGTGCCAGCCTTTTTGCGGGTCGCTCCTACAATGAGCAGTTCTTC.